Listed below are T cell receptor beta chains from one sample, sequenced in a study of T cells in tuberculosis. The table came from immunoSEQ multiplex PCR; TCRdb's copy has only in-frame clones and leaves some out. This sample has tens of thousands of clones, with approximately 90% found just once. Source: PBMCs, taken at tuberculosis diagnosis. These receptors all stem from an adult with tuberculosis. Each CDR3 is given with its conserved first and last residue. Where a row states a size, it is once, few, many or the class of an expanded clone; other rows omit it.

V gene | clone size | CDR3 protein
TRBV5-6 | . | CASSLGGPGELFF
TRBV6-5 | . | CASSYALSGGNTIYF
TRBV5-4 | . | CASSLGGDADTQYF
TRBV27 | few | CASRRSREVPEAFF
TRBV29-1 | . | CSVGTSGGAGDTQYF
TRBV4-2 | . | CASSQQSGTGPNEQFF
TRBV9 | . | CASSVLGTGGGNTIYF
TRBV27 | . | CASRDRGGRSYNSPLHF
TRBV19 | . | CASSGDWTGYGYTF
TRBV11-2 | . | CASSSYGDTEAFF
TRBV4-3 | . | CASSQDPGQGNTGELFF
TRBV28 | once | CASRGSRGTANTGELFF
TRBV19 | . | CASSVDRGNQPQHF
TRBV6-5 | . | CASSYAGGPNIQYF
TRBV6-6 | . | CASSYFRDRGDGYTF
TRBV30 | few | CAWSVQKGIFNSPLHF
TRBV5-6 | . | CASSFLNRNSNQPQHF
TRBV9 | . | CASSAPGHLNTEAFF
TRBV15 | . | CATSISRLAGNEQFF
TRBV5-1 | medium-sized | CASSLVPGGPYEQYF
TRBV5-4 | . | CASSLDRTNYGYTF
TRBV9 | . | CASSASREGTSSYNSPLHF
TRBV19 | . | CASSIASWPDTQYF
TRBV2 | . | CASSPGYPLYGYTF
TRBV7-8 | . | CASSLESGTLNEQFF
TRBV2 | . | CASSYRGENTEAFF
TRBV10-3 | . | CAIRPGQGETQYF